This passage covers 32 T cell receptor beta chains from one sample sequenced in a study of blood T cell repertoires in COVID-19. Assay used: immunoSEQ multiplex PCR; TCRdb lists only in-frame clones, some missing. The sample has more than 30,000 clones, 80% to 90% seen once. Sequenced sample: peripheral blood. These receptors came from a woman in her 40s with active or convalescent COVID-19.

The chain links TRBV12-3 or TRBV12-4 to TRBJ2-5; possibly TRBD1 for D (5 bases). V was clipped by 2 bases and J by 9 bases, with 10 bases between them. The CDR3 is 12 residues long. The CDR3: CASSLTGAAQYF. In DNA, the CDR3 is TGTGCCAGCAGTTTAACTGGGGCGGCCCAGTACTTC.

The chain is built from TRBV11-2 and TRBJ1-5, with a weak D call TRBD1 (5 bases). The CDR3 sequence is 15 residues long. The germline CDR1 and CDR2 sequences are SGHAT and FQNNGV. V lost 2 bases and J lost 1, with 9 bases in between. The CDR3 DNA reads as TGTGCCAGCAGCTTACTGGGGCTAAGCAATCAGCCCCAGCATTTT. It translates to CASSLLGLSNQPQHF.

The rearrangement joins TRBV7-3 to TRBJ1-1, with 7 nucleotides matching TRBD1. The CDR3 has 13 residues. The junction had 7 bases not matched to a gene; V was cut back by 6 bases and J by 6 bases. Per the germline V gene, CDR1 is SGHTA and CDR2 is FQGTGA. This CDR3 reads CASSPYTGAEAFF. CDR3 coding DNA: TGTGCCAGCAGTCCGTATACAGGGGCTGAAGCTTTCTTT.

The rearrangement uses TRBV6-6 and TRBJ2-3; D unclear. This CDR3 contains 15 residues. Germline values: CDR1 MNHNY, CDR2 SVGAGI (reference sequence). Deletions cut 5 bases from V and 0 bases from J, with 12 bases between. The CDR3 reads CASSLSETSTDTQYF. The CDR3 nucleotides read TGTGCCAGCAGTCTAAGCGAAACTAGCACAGATACGCAGTATTTT.

CDR3 amino acids: CSAGQNSYNEQFF. The CDR3 DNA reads TGCAGCGCGGGACAGAACTCCTACAATGAGCAGTTCTTC. The V and J genes are TRBV29-1 and TRBJ2-1; 7 bases are a match to TRBD1. Germline CDR1 reads SQVTM; CDR2 reads ANQGSEA. The CDR3 totals 13 residues. The V gene end was trimmed by 7 bases and the J gene end by 0 bases; junction bases not matched to a gene: 3.

The chain combines TRBV6-5 with TRBJ1-4; 7 bases map to TRBD1. CDR1 is MNHEY, CDR2 SVGAGI, per germline. Trimming at V came to 4 bases and at J to 3 bases, leaving 2 bases not matched to a gene. This CDR3 is 14 amino acids long. The CDR3 DNA is TGTGCCAGCAGTTCCGGGACAGCTAATGAAAAACTGTTTTTT. Its translation is CASSSGTANEKLFF.

The rearrangement uses TRBV18 and TRBJ1-2; 11 bases fit TRBD1. The CDR3 has 15 amino acids. Germline V lookup: CDR1 KGHSH, CDR2 LQKENI. With V trimmed by 3 bases and J by 7 bases, 7 bases remained unmatched. Here the CDR3 reads CASSPRTGGVLGYTF. The CDR3 DNA reads as TGTGCCAGCTCACCTCGGACAGGGGGCGTTCTTGGCTACACCTTC. Together with reference TRBV18 and TRBJ1-2, the CDR3 gives the full variable domain: NAGVMQNPRHLVRRRGQEARLRCSPMKGHSHVYWYRQLPEEGLKFMVYLQKENIIDESGMPKERFSAEFPKEGPSILRIQQVVRGDSAAYFCASSPRTGGVLGYTFGSGTRLTVV.

This clone was detected only a few times. The chain uses TRBV2 and TRBJ2-5, with 9 bases identical to TRBD1. V was pared by 3 bases and J by 3 bases, with 11 bases of the junction left unmatched. CDR3 length: 17 residues. The germline CDR1 and CDR2 sequences are SNHLY and FYNNEI. In DNA form, the CDR3 reads TGTGCCAGCAGTGATCTGGCGGGACAGGGAATCAAAGAGACCCAGTACTTC. As protein: CASSDLAGQGIKETQYF.

This clone was counted only a few times. The rearrangement uses TRBV7-2 and TRBJ2-2; TRBD1 matches at 12 bases. The CDR3 covers 17 residues. The germline gives CDR1 SGHTA, CDR2 FQGNSA. The junction had 5 bases not matched to a gene; V was cut back by 1 base and J by 5 bases. The CDR3 region is CASSLGGTGGKTGELFF. The CDR3, as DNA: TGTGCCAGCAGCTTAGGCGGGACAGGGGGCAAAACCGGGGAGCTGTTTTTT.

V gene TRBV29-1 combines with J gene TRBJ1-1; no clear D. This CDR3 has 13 amino acids. V dropped 7 bases and J dropped 1 base, with 13 bases sitting between them. Germline V lookup: CDR1 SQVTM, CDR2 ANQGSEA. The CDR3 DNA sequence: TGCAGCGCCTCAACAACAGCGAACACTGAAGCTTTCTTT. Its translation: CSASTTANTEAFF. The complete variable domain, with remaining parts taken from reference TRBV29-1 and TRBJ1-1, reads SAVISQKPSRDICQRGTSLTIQCQVDSQVTMMFWYRQQPGQSLTLIATANQGSEATYESGFVIDKFPISRPNLTFSTLTVSNMSPEDSSIYLCSASTTANTEAFFGQGTRLTVV.

The chain couples TRBV2 to TRBJ2-3; tentatively, D is TRBD2 (6 bases). Trimming left V 8 bases short and J 2 bases short, with 14 bases between. Germline V lookup: CDR1 SNHLY, CDR2 FYNNEI. This CDR3 has 14 amino acids. CDR3 protein: CASFRDLFTDTQYF. Written as DNA, the CDR3 is TGTGCCAGCTTCCGGGACTTGTTCACAGATACGCAGTATTTT.

This rearrangement joins TRBV19 to TRBJ1-5; TRBD1 agrees at 8 bases. Trimming at V came to 3 bases and at J to 0 bases, leaving 4 bases not matched to a gene. Germline assignment: CDR1 LNHDA and CDR2 SQIVND (reference sequence). The CDR3 has 16 amino acids. The CDR3, as DNA: TGTGCCAGTAGTATGCCTACAGGGGGTAGCAATCAGCCCCAGCATTTT. Translated: CASSMPTGGSNQPQHF.

The chain employs TRBV30 and TRBJ2-5, with a tentative D call TRBD1 (5 bases). The CDR3 covers 14 residues. Trimming took off 4 bases at V and 4 bases at J, with 16 bases between the two ends. The germline gives CDR1 GTSNPN, CDR2 SVGIG (reference sequence). The CDR3: CAWTGQGFRETQYF. DNA of the CDR3: TGTGCCTGGACAGGCCAGGGCTTCAGAGAGACCCAGTACTTC.

This chain uses TRBV7-2 with TRBJ2-1; 8 bases align to TRBD2. CDR1 is SGHTA and CDR2 is FQGNSA in the germline V gene. CDR3 size: 17 residues. Trimming removed 5 bases from V and 5 bases from J; junction bases left unmatched: 14. The CDR3, as DNA: TGTGCCAGCAGCCGGCCCAGCGGGGGCCCTCTAAACAATGAGCAGTTCTTC. Amino acids: CASSRPSGGPLNNEQFF.

The CDR3 here is CASSEQGSDRGYTF. CDR3 bases: TGTGCCAGCAGTGAACAGGGTTCAGATAGGGGCTACACCTTC. V is TRBV6-4 and J is TRBJ1-2, with a possible D match to TRBD1 (6 bases). Trimming stripped 3 bases from V and 8 bases from J, with 16 bases between. The CDR3 covers 14 residues. Germline V CDR1 and CDR2: MRHNA, SNTAGT.

V is TRBV5-4 and J is TRBJ1-2; D remains unclear. Trimming took 0 bases from V and 4 from J, leaving 13 bases between them. Germline values: CDR1 SGHNT, CDR2 YYREEE (reference sequence). The length of the CDR3 is 15 residues. This chain's CDR3 is CASSLGLMSGYGYTF. CDR3 nucleotides: TGTGCCAGCAGCTTGGGGCTCATGTCGGGCTATGGCTACACCTTC.

The gene calls are TRBV7-6 and TRBJ2-1, with 16 bases matching TRBD2. CDR1 is SGHVS and CDR2 is FNYEAQ in the germline V gene. This CDR3 is built from 18 residues. Losses at the gene ends were 5 bases for V and 3 bases for J; bases not matched to a gene: 7. CDR3 nucleotides: TGTGCCAGCAGCCCCGGGACTAGCGGGAGGGCCCTCTACAATGAGCAGTTCTTC. Its translation is CASSPGTSGRALYNEQFF.

J is TRBJ1-1 and V is TRBV29-1; 10 nucleotides agree with TRBD1. The CDR3 spans 15 residues. V trimming: 3 bases; J trimming: 0 bases; junction bases outside the gene matches: 4. Per the germline V gene, CDR1 is SQVTM and CDR2 is ANQGSEA. The DNA of the CDR3 is TGCAGCGTTGATAGGGGACAGGGGATGAACACTGAAGCTTTCTTT. It yields the protein CSVDRGQGMNTEAFF.

This clone showed up just a few times. The V gene is TRBV5-1, the J gene TRBJ2-7; TRBD2 agrees at 13 bases. In germline, CDR1 is SGHRS, CDR2 YFSETQ. The junction had 6 bases not matched to a gene; V was cut back by 0 bases and J by 6 bases. This CDR3 comprises 16 residues. CDR3 in amino acids: CASSLVLAGGPGEQYF. CDR3 coding DNA: TGCGCCAGCAGCTTGGTACTAGCGGGGGGGCCTGGCGAGCAGTACTTC.

The chain is built from TRBV19 and TRBJ1-2; the D gene is possibly TRBD1 (6 bases). The CDR3 length is 17 residues. V lost 5 bases, J lost 1 base, and 20 bases lay in between. Per the germline V gene, CDR1 is LNHDA and CDR2 is SQIVND (reference sequence). CDR3 protein: CASSLTTGSTFNYGYTF. The CDR3 DNA follows: TGTGCCAGTAGTCTAACGACAGGTTCTACCTTTAACTATGGCTACACCTTC.

This clone was picked up one time. V is TRBV7-2 and J is TRBJ2-2, with D unresolved. Between the trimmed V and J ends, which lost 1 base and 0 bases, there was a span of 3 bases. The CDR3 is 14 amino acids. Germline V gene lookup returns CDR1 SGHTA and CDR2 FQGNSA. The CDR3 DNA sequence: TGTGCCAGCAGCTTAGATACGAACACCGGGGAGCTGTTTTTT. Amino acids: CASSLDTNTGELFF.

The J gene is TRBJ1-5, the V gene TRBV19, with TRBD1 as a possible D gene (6 bases). The CDR3 is made up of 15 amino acids. Trimming cost V 0 bases and J 4 bases, with 10 bases left between them. Germline CDR1 LNHDA, CDR2 SQIVND (reference sequence). This CDR3 is CASSIDGTTNQPQHF. DNA of the CDR3: TGTGCCAGTAGTATAGATGGGACAACGAATCAGCCCCAGCATTTT.

The chain employs TRBV25-1 and TRBJ2-7, with TRBD1 identical over 9 bases. V trimming: 9 bases; J trimming: 3 bases; junction bases outside the gene matches: 6. Germline CDR1 reads MGHDK; CDR2 reads SYGVNS. The CDR3 extends over 13 amino acids. The CDR3 DNA reads as TGTGCCAGTCGGGACAGGGTGAACTACGAGCAGTACTTC. This gives the protein CASRDRVNYEQYF.

The CDR3 loop reads CASSVSRAPDSPLHF. The CDR3 nucleotides read TGTGCCAGCAGCGTCTCCAGGGCTCCCGATTCACCCCTCCACTTT. The gene calls are TRBV9 and TRBJ1-6, with D tentatively TRBD1 (5 bases). This CDR3 comprises 15 residues. Germline V gene lookup returns CDR1 SGDLS and CDR2 YYNGEE. Trimming removed 2 bases at V and 8 bases at J, with 14 bases between.

In its sample, this clone was seen once. The chain uses TRBV7-8 and TRBJ2-5, with 7 bases matching TRBD1. The CDR3 covers 15 residues. The junction had 4 bases not matched to a gene; V was cut back by 1 base and J by 2 bases. Germline values: CDR1 SGHVS, CDR2 FQNEAQ. Written as DNA, the CDR3 is TGTGCCAGCAGCTTAGTAGGGGGCCAACAAGAGACCCAGTACTTC. This codes for CASSLVGGQQETQYF.

As concerns this clone: The junction departs from germline at one end; a sequencing error may be responsible. The chain is built from TRBV7-7 and TRBJ2-5, with a possible D match to TRBD2 (6 bases). This CDR3 region has 14 residues. Looked up from germline, CDR1 is SSHAT and CDR2 is FNYEAQ (reference sequence). CDR3 DNA sequence: TGTGCTAGCAGCTTAGCGGAAGGGGTCGAGGCCCAGTACTTC. Its translation is CASSLAEGVEAQYF.

The rearrangement links TRBV6-2 or TRBV6-3 to TRBJ1-3, with D maybe TRBD1 (6 bases). This CDR3 is 14 amino acids long. The V gene lost 0 bases and the J gene lost 3 bases, with 6 bases spanning the gap. Germline CDR1 is MNHEY and CDR2 is SVGEGT. CDR3 nucleotide sequence: TGTGCCAGCAGTTACTCGACAGGTGGAAACACCATATATTTT. It translates to CASSYSTGGNTIYF.

The chain recombines TRBV6-5 with TRBJ1-1, with D tentatively TRBD1 (5 bases). CDR3 length equals 13 residues. CDR1 is MNHEY, CDR2 SVGAGI, per germline. The V end lost 6 bases, the J end lost 2 bases, and 10 bases lay between the germline ends. The CDR3 sequence is CASRRGRNTEAFF. The CDR3 bases are TGTGCCAGCAGGCGGGGACGAAACACTGAAGCTTTCTTT.

This clone has just a few counts. The chain uses TRBV5-5 and TRBJ1-1; maybe TRBD1 (6 bases). The CDR3 has 17 amino acids. Deletions cut 2 bases from V and 1 base from J, with 18 bases between. Germline V gene data show CDR1 as SGHKS and CDR2 as YYEKEE (reference sequence). The CDR3 coding sequence is TGTGCCAGCAGCTTTAGTCAGGGGACTAGGGCGAACACTGAAGCTTTCTTT. This gives the protein CASSFSQGTRANTEAFF.

The V gene is TRBV18, the J gene TRBJ2-7, with D possibly TRBD1 on 6 matching bases. Trimming shortened V by 3 bases and J by 1 base, and 13 bases separated the two germline ends. This CDR3 is built from 15 residues. Germline V gene sequence: CDR1 KGHSH, CDR2 LQKENI. CDR3 coding DNA: TGTGCCAGCTCACCTCCCGGCAGGGGATCCTACGAGCAGTACTTC. It codes for CASSPPGRGSYEQYF.

The table lists this clone with a count of one. V is TRBV10-3 and J is TRBJ2-7; 10 nucleotides align to TRBD1. CDR3 length: 14 residues. V lost 3 bases to trimming and J lost 2 bases; unmatched junction nucleotides: 1. Per germline, CDR1 ENHRY and CDR2 SYGVKD. This CDR3 is CAISDGTGAYEQYF. For the CDR3, the DNA is TGTGCCATCAGTGATGGGACAGGGGCCTACGAGCAGTACTTC.

This chain links TRBV11-1 with TRBJ1-1; D is unresolved. V was clipped by 0 bases and J by 0 bases, with 8 bases between them. The germline V gene encodes CDR1 SGHAT and CDR2 FQDESV (reference sequence). This CDR3 is built from 15 residues. CDR3 loop: CASSLAGQMNTEAFF. The CDR3 DNA is TGTGCCAGCAGCTTAGCTGGCCAGATGAACACTGAAGCTTTCTTT.